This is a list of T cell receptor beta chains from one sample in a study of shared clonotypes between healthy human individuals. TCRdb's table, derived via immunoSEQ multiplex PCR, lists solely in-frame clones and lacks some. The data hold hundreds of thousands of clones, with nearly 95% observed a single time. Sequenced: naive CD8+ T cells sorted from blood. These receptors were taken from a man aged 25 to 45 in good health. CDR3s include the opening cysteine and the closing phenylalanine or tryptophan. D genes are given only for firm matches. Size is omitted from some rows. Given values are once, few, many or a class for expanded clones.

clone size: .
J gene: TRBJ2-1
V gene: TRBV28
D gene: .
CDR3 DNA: TGTGCCACAGAAAGCGGGGAGCAGTTCTTC
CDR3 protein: CATESGEQFF

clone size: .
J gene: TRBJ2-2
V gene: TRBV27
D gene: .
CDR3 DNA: TGTGCCAGCAGTTTAGGGGGCCGGGCCGGGGAGCTGTTTTTT
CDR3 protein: CASSLGGRAGELFF

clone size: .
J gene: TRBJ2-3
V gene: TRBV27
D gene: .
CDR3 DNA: TGTGCCAGCAGTTTAGCCCGGGCCGACCTGTCAGATACGCAGTATTTT
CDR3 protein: CASSLARADLSDTQYF

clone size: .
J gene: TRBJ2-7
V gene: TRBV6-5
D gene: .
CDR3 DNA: TGTGCCAGCAGTTACTCCGACAGCTCCTACGAGCAGTACTTC
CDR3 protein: CASSYSDSSYEQYF

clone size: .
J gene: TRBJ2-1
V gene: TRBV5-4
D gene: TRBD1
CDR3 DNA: TGTGCCAGCAGCTTAACAGGGGGGGAGCAGTTCTTC
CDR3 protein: CASSLTGGEQFF

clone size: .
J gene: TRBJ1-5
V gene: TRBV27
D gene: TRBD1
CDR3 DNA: TGTGCCAGCAGCAGGGGGAAGGGTCAGCCCCAGCATTTT
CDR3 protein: CASSRGKGQPQHF

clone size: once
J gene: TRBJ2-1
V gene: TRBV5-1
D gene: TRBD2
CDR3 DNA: TGCGCCAGCAGCCCCGCGGGGACCGGGACTAGCGGGTACAATGAGCAGTTCTTC
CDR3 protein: CASSPAGTGTSGYNEQFF

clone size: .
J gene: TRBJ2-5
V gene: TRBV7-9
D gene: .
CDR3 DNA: TGTGCCAGCAGCTTAGCCAGGGAGGAGACCCAGTACTTC
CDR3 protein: CASSLAREETQYF

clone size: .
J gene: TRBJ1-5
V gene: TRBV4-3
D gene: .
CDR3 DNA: TGCGCCAGCAGCCAAGACGGGAACAATCAGCCCCAGCATTTT
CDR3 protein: CASSQDGNNQPQHF

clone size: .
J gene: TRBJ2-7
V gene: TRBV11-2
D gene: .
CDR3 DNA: TGTGCCAGCAGCTCCCTCGACAGGAGGTTTCTTATTGAGCAGTACTTC
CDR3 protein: CASSSLDRRFLIEQYF

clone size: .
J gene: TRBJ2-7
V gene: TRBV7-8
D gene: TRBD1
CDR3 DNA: TGTGCCAGCAGCGTCCCAATTGAGGGGGACAGGGGCTCCTACGAGCAGTACTTC
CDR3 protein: CASSVPIEGDRGSYEQYF

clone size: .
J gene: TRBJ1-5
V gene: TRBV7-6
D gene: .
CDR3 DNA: TGTGCCAGCAGCCCAAATCTGGGTCTCAGCAATCAGCCCCAGCATTTT
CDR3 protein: CASSPNLGLSNQPQHF

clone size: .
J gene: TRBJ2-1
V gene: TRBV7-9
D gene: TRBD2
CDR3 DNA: TGTGCCAGCAGCTCGAGACTAGCGGGAGGGTCGGTTGAGCAGTTCTTC
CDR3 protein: CASSSRLAGGSVEQFF

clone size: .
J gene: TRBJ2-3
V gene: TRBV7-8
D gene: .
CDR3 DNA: TGTGCCAGCAGGTCGGGACTCCTCACAGATACGCAGTATTTT
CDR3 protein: CASRSGLLTDTQYF

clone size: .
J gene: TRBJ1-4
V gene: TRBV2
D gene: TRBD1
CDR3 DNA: TGTGCCAGCAGTGTGACAGGGGTTGATGAAAAACTGTTTTTT
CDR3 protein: CASSVTGVDEKLFF

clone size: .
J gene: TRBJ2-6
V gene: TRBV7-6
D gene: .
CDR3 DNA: TGTGCCAGCAGCTTAGGTCCCTCTGGGGCCAACGTCCTGACTTTC
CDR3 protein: CASSLGPSGANVLTF

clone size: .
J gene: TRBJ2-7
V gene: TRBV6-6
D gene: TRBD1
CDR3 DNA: TGTGCCAGCAGACTACGAGGGGGCAGGTTCGAGCAGTACTTC
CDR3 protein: CASRLRGGRFEQYF

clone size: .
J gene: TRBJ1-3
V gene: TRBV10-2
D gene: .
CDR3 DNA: TGCGCCAGCAGTGAGGAGAAGGGGGGCTCTGGAAACACCATATATTTT
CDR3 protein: CASSEEKGGSGNTIYF

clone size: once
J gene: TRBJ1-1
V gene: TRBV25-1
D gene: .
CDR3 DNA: TGTGCCAGCAGTGAACAGGGCTTCCCTGAAGCTTTCTTT
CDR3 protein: CASSEQGFPEAFF

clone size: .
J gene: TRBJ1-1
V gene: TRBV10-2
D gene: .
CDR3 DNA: TGCGCCAGCAGTGATTACGCCCGGACTGAAGCTTTCTTT
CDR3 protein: CASSDYARTEAFF

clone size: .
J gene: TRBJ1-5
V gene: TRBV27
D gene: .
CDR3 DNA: TGTGCCAGCAGTCCCCGGGACCGCAATCAGCCCCAGCATTTT
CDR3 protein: CASSPRDRNQPQHF

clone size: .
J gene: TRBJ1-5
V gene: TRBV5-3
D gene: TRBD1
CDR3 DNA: TGTGCCAGAAGCTTTCAGGGGGCTAGGAGCAATCAGCCCCAGCATTTT
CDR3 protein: CARSFQGARSNQPQHF

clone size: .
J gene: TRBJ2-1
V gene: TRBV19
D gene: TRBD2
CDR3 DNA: TGTGCCAGTAGTAGAAGCGGGGCGTACAATGAGCAGTTCTTC
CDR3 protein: CASSRSGAYNEQFF

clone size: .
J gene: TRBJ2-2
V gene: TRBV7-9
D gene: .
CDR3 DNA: TGTGCCAGCAGCTTTAAGCAGGGGAACACCGGGGAGCTGTTTTTT
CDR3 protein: CASSFKQGNTGELFF

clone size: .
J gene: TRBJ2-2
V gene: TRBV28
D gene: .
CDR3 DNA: TGTGCCAGCATGGAGGAACAGATGAACACCGGGGAGCTGTTTTTT
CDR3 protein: CASMEEQMNTGELFF

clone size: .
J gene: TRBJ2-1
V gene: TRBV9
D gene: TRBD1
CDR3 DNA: TGTGCCAGCAGCGCCAATCCGGGACAGGCAGAAACTAGCTCCTACAATGAGCAGTTCTTC
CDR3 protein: CASSANPGQAETSSYNEQFF

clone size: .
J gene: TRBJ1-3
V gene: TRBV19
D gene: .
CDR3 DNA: TGTGCCAGTAGTATCCCAGGACTGAGCTCTGGAAACACCATATATTTT
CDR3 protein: CASSIPGLSSGNTIYF

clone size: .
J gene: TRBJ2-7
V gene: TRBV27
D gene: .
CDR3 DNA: TGTGCCAGCAGTTTTGGACGGCTTAGCGAGCAGTACTTC
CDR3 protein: CASSFGRLSEQYF

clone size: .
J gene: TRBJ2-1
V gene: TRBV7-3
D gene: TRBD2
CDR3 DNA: TGTGCCAGCAGCTCCAGGACTAGCGGAAACAATGAGCAGTTCTTC
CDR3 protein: CASSSRTSGNNEQFF

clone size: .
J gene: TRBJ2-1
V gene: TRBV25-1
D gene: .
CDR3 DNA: TGTGCCAGCAGCTACGGACGGGAGACCCTACTTTACAATGAGCAGTTCTTC
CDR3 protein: CASSYGRETLLYNEQFF

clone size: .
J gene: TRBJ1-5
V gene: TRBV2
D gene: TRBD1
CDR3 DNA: TGTGCCAGCAGTGATGGGGGACAGGGGTATAGCAATCAGCCCCAGCATTTT
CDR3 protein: CASSDGGQGYSNQPQHF

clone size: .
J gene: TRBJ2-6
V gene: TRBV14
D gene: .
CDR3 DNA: TGTGCCAGCAGCCCTTTTGGGGGCGCGGTTGGGGCCAACGTCCTGACTTTC
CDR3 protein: CASSPFGGAVGANVLTF

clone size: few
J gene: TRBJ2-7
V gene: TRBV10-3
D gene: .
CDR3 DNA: TGTGCCATCAGTGAGAGGCAGGGCTACGAGCAGTACTTC
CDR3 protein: CAISERQGYEQYF

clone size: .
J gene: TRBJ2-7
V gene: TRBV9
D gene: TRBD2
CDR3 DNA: TGTGCCAGCAGCGTGTATGATAGCGGGAACCCCTACGAGCAGTACTTC
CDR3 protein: CASSVYDSGNPYEQYF

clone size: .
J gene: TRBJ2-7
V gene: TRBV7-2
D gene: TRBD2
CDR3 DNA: TGTGCCAGCAGCTTACCCTCTAGCGGGGGATACTACGAGCAGTACTTC
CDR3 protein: CASSLPSSGGYYEQYF

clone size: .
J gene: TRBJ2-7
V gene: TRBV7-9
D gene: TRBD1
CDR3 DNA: TGTGCCAGCAGACCCCGGGACAGTTACGAGCAGTACTTC
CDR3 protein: CASRPRDSYEQYF

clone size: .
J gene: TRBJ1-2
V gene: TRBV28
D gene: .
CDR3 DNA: TGTGCCAGCAGTTTGGTGGAGACTAACTATGGCTACACCTTC
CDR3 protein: CASSLVETNYGYTF

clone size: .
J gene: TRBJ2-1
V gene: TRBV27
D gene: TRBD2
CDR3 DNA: TGTGCCAGCAGTCCAACCACGTCGGGAGGGGCCAATGAGCAGTTCTTC
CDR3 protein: CASSPTTSGGANEQFF

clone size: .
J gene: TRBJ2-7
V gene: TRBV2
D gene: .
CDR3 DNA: TGTGCCAGCAGTGAAGGTCCCACCTCCTACGAGCAGTACTTC
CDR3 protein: CASSEGPTSYEQYF

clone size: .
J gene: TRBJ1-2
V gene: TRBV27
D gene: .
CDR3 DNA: TGTGCCAGCAGTTTATCCTCTTCACGGCGAGGCTACACCTTC
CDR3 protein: CASSLSSSRRGYTF